This entry lists 21 T cell receptor beta chains sequenced from one sample in a study of blood T cell repertoires in COVID-19. Measured with immunoSEQ multiplex PCR; TCRdb has only the in-frame clones, and not every one. The table records about 180,000 clones, roughly 80% of them present only once. The sequencing input was PBMCs or T cells enriched from blood (not recorded which). The source of these receptors is a woman between 45 and 60 years old who had recovered from COVID-19.

V usage is TRBV28 and J usage is TRBJ1-4; D unclear. Trimming removed 6 bases at V and 4 bases at J, with 3 bases between. CDR1 and CDR2 (germline): MDHEN, SYDVKM. There are 11 residues in the CDR3. In DNA form, the CDR3 reads TGTGCCAGCAGGCGTAATGAAAAACTGTTTTTT. Its translation is CASRRNEKLFF.

The chain combines TRBV12-5 with TRBJ2-7; D remains ambiguous. The CDR3 sequence is 12 residues long. Germline V gene data show CDR1 as LGHNT and CDR2 as FRNRAP. Trimming shortened V by 1 base and J by 3 bases, and 4 bases separated the two germline ends. CDR3: CASGLDFYEQYF. DNA for the CDR3: TGTGCTAGTGGTTTGGACTTCTACGAGCAGTACTTC.

This clone was recorded at least ten times. The rearrangement uses TRBV5-4 and TRBJ2-3; TRBD2 matches at 14 bases. The CDR3 is made up of 17 amino acids. Germline V gives CDR1 SGHNT, CDR2 YYREEE (reference sequence). V was pared by 5 bases and J by 4 bases, with 9 bases of the junction left unmatched. CDR3 bases: TGTGCCAGCAGACTCGGGACTAGCGGGAGTGTAGCAGATACGCAGTATTTT. It yields the protein CASRLGTSGSVADTQYF.

This clone occurred a few times. The same CDR3 arises from other DNA sequences in this sample as well. The genes are TRBV14 and TRBJ1-1, with D perhaps matching TRBD1 (5 bases). This CDR3 region has 12 residues. Germline V gene data show CDR1 as SGHDN and CDR2 as FVKESK. The V end was cut by 4 bases, the J end by 5 bases, with 8 bases between. The CDR3 DNA reads TGTGCCAGCAGCCTGGGGCAGACTGAAGCTTTCTTT. Encoded protein: CASSLGQTEAFF. The whole variable domain, remainder taken from reference TRBV14 and TRBJ1-1, is EAGVTQFPSHSVIEKGQTVTLRCDPISGHDNLYWYRRVMGKEIKFLLHFVKESKQDESGMPNNRFLAERTGGTYSTLKVQPAELEDSGVYFCASSLGQTEAFFGQGTRLTVV.

V and J are TRBV3-1 (or the pseudogene TRBV3-2) and TRBJ2-7; D remains ambiguous. The germline V and J ends were trimmed by 3 bases and 0 bases, with 9 bases remaining between them. This CDR3 comprises 14 residues. From germline, CDR1 is LGHDT and CDR2 YNNKEL (reference sequence). The CDR3 nucleotides read TGTGCCAGCAGCCACCCCTCTGTCTCCTACGAGCAGTACTTC. Translation: CASSHPSVSYEQYF.

In regard to this clone: No conserved phenylalanine or tryptophan is present at the end of the CDR3, so a read error is the likely explanation. The DNA is left out, because the CDR3 cannot be placed on it with certainty; the CDR3 is given as TCRdb lists it. The chain is built from TRBV21-1 and TRBJ2-7; the table's D call, TRBD2, has no DNA check behind it. TRBV21-1 is given as a pseudogene. The CDR3 spans 11 residues, counting both ends. CDR3 region: CASIFRRGVKP.

The chain combines TRBV24-1 with TRBJ2-3, with a possible D match to TRBD2 (5 bases). CDR3 length: 14 amino acids. From germline, CDR1 is KGHDR and CDR2 SFDVKD. Trimming removed 6 bases at V and 1 base at J, with 10 bases between. The CDR3: CATSRSGGTDTQYF. In DNA, the CDR3 is TGTGCCACCAGTCGAAGCGGAGGCACAGATACGCAGTATTTT.

The table lists this clone with a few counts. The chain combines TRBV11-2 with TRBJ2-6; D remains unclear. The germline V gene has CDR1 SGHAT and CDR2 FQNNGV. The CDR3 loop spans 13 amino acids. Trimming shortened V by 7 bases and J by 0 bases, and 4 bases separated the two germline ends. Written as DNA, the CDR3 is TGTGCCAGCACCCTCTCTGGGGCCAACGTCCTGACTTTC. Translating gives CASTLSGANVLTF.

This clone was counted a single time. The CDR3 reads CAISAGTGEETQYF. In nucleotides, the CDR3 is TGTGCCATCAGTGCCGGGACAGGGGAAGAGACCCAGTACTTC. The chain couples TRBV10-3 to TRBJ2-5; 10 bases match TRBD1. Germline CDR1 and CDR2: ENHRY and SYGVKD. After removal of 4 bases from V and 3 bases from J, the junction contained 2 bases not matched to a gene. The CDR3 has 14 residues.

The genes are TRBV28 and TRBJ1-2; TRBD1 agrees at 8 bases. Unmatched junction bases numbered 6, after V lost 5 bases and J lost 4 bases. The CDR3 is 14 amino acids. Germline assignment: CDR1 MDHEN and CDR2 SYDVKM. DNA for the CDR3: TGTGCCAGCAGTACCGACAGGGGTTTCTATGGCTACACCTTC. Amino acid sequence: CASSTDRGFYGYTF.

This clone was found a few times. The chain has TRBV5-8 and TRBJ2-1; 8 positions agree with TRBD2. The CDR3 is 15 amino acids. Germline CDR1 reads SGHTS; CDR2 reads YDEGEE. Losses at the gene ends were 5 bases for V and 6 bases for J; bases not matched to a gene: 10. For the CDR3, the DNA is TGTGCCAGCAGGAATAGCGGGATGCGGCCCAATGAGCAGTTCTTC. Translation: CASRNSGMRPNEQFF.

This chain links TRBV19 with TRBJ2-4, with D tentatively TRBD2 (6 bases). This CDR3 region has 13 residues. The V end was cut by 6 bases, the J end by 9 bases, with 15 bases between. From germline, CDR1 is LNHDA and CDR2 SQIVND (reference sequence). The CDR3 region is CASRPGGAAIQYF. CDR3 DNA: TGTGCCAGTAGGCCCGGGGGTGCCGCCATTCAGTACTTC.

The J gene is TRBJ2-6, the V gene TRBV11-2; D remains unclear. Germline CDR1 SGHAT, CDR2 FQNNGV. The length of the CDR3 is 13 residues. Trimming took 5 bases from V and 0 from J, leaving 2 bases between them. The CDR3 reads CASSHSGANVLTF. The CDR3 nucleotides are TGTGCCAGCAGCCACTCTGGGGCCAACGTCCTGACTTTC.

The rearrangement joins TRBV3-1 (or the pseudogene TRBV3-2) to TRBJ1-6; D gene unclear. The CDR3 runs 13 residues. Between the trimmed V and J ends, which lost 4 bases and 4 bases, there was a span of 5 bases. CDR1 is LGHDT and CDR2 is YNNKEL in the germline V gene (reference sequence). CDR3 loop: CASSPGYNSPLHF. CDR3 in DNA: TGTGCCAGCAGCCCGGGATATAATTCACCCCTCCACTTT.

This rearrangement joins TRBV9 to TRBJ1-1; D gene uncertain. Germline V gene data show CDR1 as SGDLS and CDR2 as YYNGEE. The CDR3 covers 16 residues. Trimming took 3 bases from V and 0 from J, leaving 15 bases between them. The CDR3 loop reads CASSEVGGIMNTEAFF. The CDR3 region has the DNA TGTGCCAGCAGCGAAGTGGGAGGGATCATGAACACTGAAGCTTTCTTT.

With regard to this clone: The same CDR3 also results from other DNA sequences found in this sample. The chain is built from TRBV19 and TRBJ2-2; 8 positions match TRBD1. This CDR3 spans 14 amino acids. In germline, CDR1 is LNHDA, CDR2 SQIVND (reference sequence). V shed 5 bases and J 4 bases; nucleotides not matched to a gene: 3. This CDR3 is CASSLTGATGELFF. In DNA form, the CDR3 reads TGTGCCAGTAGTTTGACAGGGGCCACCGGGGAGCTGTTTTTT.

This clone came up a few times. The chain combines TRBV10-3 with TRBJ2-6, with TRBD1 matching over 11 bases. The V gene end was trimmed by 6 bases and the J gene end by 0 bases; junction bases not matched to a gene: 4. Germline V gives CDR1 ENHRY, CDR2 SYGVKD. The CDR3 runs 17 residues. CDR3 sequence reads: CAISGTGGFSGANVLTF. The CDR3 nucleotides are TGTGCCATCAGCGGGACAGGGGGGTTCTCTGGGGCCAACGTCCTGACTTTC.

The rearrangement uses TRBV5-8 and TRBJ1-2; the match to TRBD1 covers 10 bases. The junction had 5 bases not matched to a gene; V was cut back by 2 bases and J by 4 bases. Germline CDR1 reads SGHTS; CDR2 reads YDEGEE. The CDR3 consists of 15 residues. CDR3 region: CASSFRDRGLYGYTF. The CDR3 DNA is TGTGCCAGCAGCTTCAGGGACAGGGGACTCTATGGCTACACCTTC.

V and J are TRBV28 and TRBJ1-1, with 7 bases lining up with TRBD1. V was pared by 2 bases and J by 11 bases, with 5 bases of the junction left unmatched. In germline, CDR1 is MDHEN, CDR2 SYDVKM. This CDR3 is 12 amino acids long. This chain's CDR3 is CASSLSTGVAFF. CDR3 nucleotides: TGTGCCAGCAGTTTAAGTACAGGGGTCGCTTTCTTT.

V gene TRBV28 combines with J gene TRBJ2-7, with 10 positions matching TRBD2. This CDR3 contains 15 residues. Per the germline V gene, CDR1 is MDHEN and CDR2 is SYDVKM. V gave up 5 bases and J gave up 4 bases; unmatched junction bases: 8. CDR3 loop: CASSPRTSGSYEQYF. The CDR3 nucleotides read TGTGCCAGCAGTCCCCGGACTAGCGGTTCATACGAGCAGTACTTC.

V gene TRBV19 combines with J gene TRBJ1-1; maybe TRBD1 (6 bases). V was clipped by 7 bases and J by 3 bases, with 18 bases between them. Germline lookup yields CDR1 LNHDA and CDR2 SQIVND (reference sequence). The CDR3 has 15 amino acids. This CDR3 is CASTPRGAGDTEAFF. The CDR3 nucleotides read TGTGCCAGTACTCCGAGGGGCGCAGGGGACACTGAAGCTTTCTTT.